The 14 T cell receptor beta chains presented below share a single source sample, sequenced in a study of Graves' ophthalmopathy and Graves' hyperthyroidism. Amplification of TCR beta CDR3 regions used RNA transcripts. The first round was an RT-PCR with HTBI primers, and the second round was a multiplex PCR. TCRdb reprocessed the multiplex PCR reads with MiXCR, giving one entry per CDR3 protein. The table lists around 660,000 distinct CDR3 sequences, 35% to 50% of them singletons, with 3.3% in the top ten. Sequences were obtained from peripheral blood. These receptors all stem from an adult man with Graves' ophthalmopathy.

With regard to this clonotype: Compared with germline, one end of the junction differs, possibly owing to a read error. This chain connects TRBV29-1 to TRBJ1-2; D is perhaps TRBD1 (6 bases). Looked up from germline, CDR1 is SQVTM and CDR2 is ANQGSEA. The CDR3 totals 8 residues. The CDR3 reads CSPYRASF. The CDR3 DNA is TGCAGCCCCTACAGGGCTAGCTTC.

This clonotype showed up many times. The V call is TRBV29-1, the J call TRBJ2-2; 9 positions match TRBD1. CDR3 length: 13 residues. Germline values: CDR1 SQVTM, CDR2 ANQGSEA. Germline trimming cut 7 bases from V and 3 bases from J; bases unmatched to any gene: 3. The CDR3 loop is CSAWTGDTGELFF. The CDR3 DNA sequence: TGCAGCGCTTGGACAGGGGACACCGGGGAGCTGTTTTTT.

This clonotype has a handful of counts. The CDR3: CASFGGTSGSYEQYF. In nucleotides, the CDR3 is TGTGCCAGCTTCGGCGGGACTAGCGGATCCTACGAGCAGTACTTC. The rearrangement joins TRBV2 to TRBJ2-7; 11 nucleotides align to TRBD2. CDR1 is SNHLY and CDR2 is FYNNEI in the germline V gene. V trimming: 8 bases; J trimming: 1 base; junction bases outside the gene matches: 7. The CDR3 has 15 residues.

This clonotype was seen many times. A clone one base away is much larger, so this may be a read error. The V call is TRBV3-1, the J call TRBJ1-2; D not resolved. Germline-derived CDR1 and CDR2 are LGHDT and YNNKEL (reference sequence). V was shortened by 1 base and J by 7 bases, with 4 bases between the two germline ends. The CDR3 loop spans 11 amino acids. The chain's CDR3 is CASSQGSGYTF. The CDR3 region has the DNA TGTGCCAGCAGCCAAGGGTCTGGCTACACCTTC.

The chain carries TRBV14 and TRBJ1-2; 8 positions agree with TRBD1. The CDR3 extends over 15 amino acids. V shed 0 bases and J 6 bases; nucleotides not matched to a gene: 6. The V gene's germline CDR1 is SGHDN and CDR2 FVKESK. CDR3 sequence reads: CASSQDQGARHGYTF. The CDR3 bases are TGTGCCAGCAGCCAAGATCAGGGGGCGAGGCATGGCTACACCTTC.

There are many counts of this clonotype. V is TRBV7-9 and J is TRBJ2-2; D might be TRBD1 or TRBD2, each matching 5 bases. The CDR3 sequence is 15 residues long. Trimming took 6 bases from V and 0 from J, leaving 11 bases between them. CDR1 SEHNR and CDR2 FQNEAQ come from the germline V gene (reference sequence). CDR3 sequence: CASRTGTANTGELFF. The DNA for the CDR3 is TGTGCCAGCAGAACCGGGACGGCGAACACCGGGGAGCTGTTTTTT. Filled out from reference TRBV7-9 and TRBJ2-2, the complete variable domain reads DTGVSQNPRHKITKRGQNVTFRCDPISEHNRLYWYRQTLGQGPEFLTYFQNEAQLEKSRLLSDRFSAERPKGSFSTLEIQRTEQGDSAMYLCASRTGTANTGELFFGEGSRLTVL.

This clonotype was found many times. This sequence joins TRBV20-1 and TRBJ1-2, with unresolved D. The CDR3 covers 10 residues. Per germline, CDR1 DFQATT and CDR2 SNEGSKA (reference sequence). Trimming left V 6 bases short and J 6 bases short, with 8 bases between. The CDR3 DNA sequence: TGCAGTGCAGGAGGTGATGGCTACACCTTC. It translates to CSAGGDGYTF.

This clonotype was seen many times. The rearrangement uses TRBV24-1 and TRBJ1-2; no firm D call. V lost 3 bases and J lost 7, with 14 bases in between. CDR1 is KGHDR, CDR2 SFDVKD, per germline. There are 14 residues in the CDR3. CDR3 loop: CATSDPERAGGYTF. The CDR3 nucleotides read TGTGCCACCAGTGATCCGGAGAGGGCTGGTGGCTACACCTTC.

The chain couples TRBV20-1 to TRBJ1-1, with D possibly being TRBD1 (6 bases). Trimming removed 1 base from V and 3 bases from J, with 9 bases in between. Germline V lookup: CDR1 DFQATT, CDR2 SNEGSKA (reference sequence). The CDR3 extends over 13 amino acids. DNA for the CDR3: TGCAGTGCTAGAGGTGCAGGGGACACTGAAGCTTTCTTT. Translation: CSARGAGDTEAFF.

J is TRBJ1-2 and V is TRBV25-1; TRBD1 agrees at 8 bases. Germline assignment: CDR1 MGHDK and CDR2 SYGVNS. V dropped 6 bases and J dropped 3; count of bases not matched to a gene: 9. CDR3 length: 15 amino acids. CDR3 DNA sequence: TGTGCCAGCAGAGGACAGGGAACTCAATACTATGGCTACACCTTC. Its protein product is CASRGQGTQYYGYTF.

In its sample, this clonotype was seen many times. The chain joins TRBV6-6 to TRBJ2-7, with 8 bases that match TRBD1. With 5 bases clipped from V and 0 bases from J, the junction kept 3 bases outside the gene matches. The germline CDR1 and CDR2 sequences are MNHNY and SVGAGI (reference sequence). The CDR3 is made up of 14 amino acids. The DNA for the CDR3 is TGTGCCAGCAGTCGAGGGACAGGCTCCTACGAGCAGTACTTC. Amino acid sequence: CASSRGTGSYEQYF.

V and J are TRBV12-3 or TRBV12-4 and TRBJ1-5, with 8 bases that match TRBD1. This CDR3 spans 15 amino acids. Germline trimming cut 4 bases from V and 6 bases from J; bases unmatched to any gene: 8. The CDR3 region is CASSSMTGVGQPQHF. CDR3 nucleotide sequence: TGTGCCAGCAGTTCTATGACAGGGGTTGGTCAGCCCCAGCATTTT.

To note about this clonotype: Sequence at one end of the junction differs from germline and may be a read error. The CDR3 loop reads CASSYFVGTGSSYNSPLHF. CDR3 sequence (DNA): TGTGCCAGCAGTTACTTCGTGGGTACAGGAAGCTCCTATAATTCACCCCTCCACTTT. The chain employs TRBV10-3 and TRBJ1-6, with D maybe TRBD1 (5 bases). This CDR3 spans 19 amino acids. The germline V gene has CDR1 ENHRY and CDR2 SYGVKD.

The table lists this clonotype with many counts. The rearrangement uses TRBV10-3 and TRBJ1-3; D possibly corresponds to TRBD1 (6 bases). CDR3 size: 13 residues. V lost 10 bases, J lost 0 bases, and 10 bases lay in between. Per the germline V gene, CDR1 is ENHRY and CDR2 is SYGVKD. The CDR3 nucleotides are TGTGCCACCTCGGACAGCTCTGGAAACACCATATATTTT. Its protein product is CATSDSSGNTIYF.